This T cell receptor beta chain was captured in a study of CD8 T cells in Susac syndrome. After extraction with the RNeasy kit, about 0.5 to 1 ug of the RNA was reverse transcribed using random hexamers. TCRdb used MiXCR to reprocess the immunoSEQ multiplex PCR reads, holding one entry per CDR3 protein. The table shows approximately 190,000 distinct CDR3 sequences, with approximately 94% occurring only once. General study results and limits: As acknowledged by the study, its TCR sequencing and HLA analysis included a relatively small number of individuals.

Details on this clonotype: Its antigen is unknown.

This CDR3 is built from 11 residues. Trimming removed 3 bases from V and 4 bases from J, with 3 bases in between. Germline CDR1 SEHNR, CDR2 FQNEAQ (reference sequence). Susac syndrome patients met recently defined diagnostic criteria for definite or probable disease. The chain links TRBV7-9 to TRBJ1-1, with D unresolved. Sequences were obtained from CD4+ T cells from PBMCs. The TCR comes from a human donor with Susac syndrome. CDR3 loop: CASSLITEAFF. The CDR3 DNA is TGTGCCAGCAGCTTGATCACTGAAGCTTTCTTT. Drawing the rest from reference TRBV7-9 and TRBJ1-1, the complete variable domain is DTGVSQNPRHKITKRGQNVTFRCDPISEHNRLYWYRQTLGQGPEFLTYFQNEAQLEKSRLLSDRFSAERPKGSFSTLEIQRTEQGDSAMYLCASSLITEAFFGQGTRLTVV.